Sequencing of this T cell receptor (beta chain) was carried out in a study of shared clonotypes between healthy human individuals. The overall study: Ranging from 18 to 49 in age, donors were two women and a few men.

General study findings and limits: Sharing across a handful of donors was seen in 4% to 6.5% of naive CD4 clonotypes. Sequencing of the sorted subsets was shown by rarefaction to be incomplete despite large depth. Deeper or shallower sequencing was expected to change how clonotypes are shared among donors.

A note on this clone: Its antigen is still unknown.

Libraries were prepared by immunoSEQ multiplex PCR; TCRdb keeps only in-frame clonotypes and omits some of them. Counted here are 2 million to 2.5 million clones, just under 95% occurring once; the ten biggest clones make up roughly 0.34%. V was clipped by 5 bases and J by 1 base; unmatched bases: 3. The CDR3 is 14 amino acids. Germline V gene data show CDR1 as SGHRS and CDR2 as YFSETQ. This sequence originates from a man between 18 and 35 years old in good health. Some clones in this sample may be carry-over from other donors' samples. The rearrangement links TRBV5-1 to TRBJ2-1, with 7 bases matching TRBD2. The sequencing sample was made of naive CD4+ T cells from PBMCs. Subset meaning: CD45RA+ positively selected. CDR3 region: CASRSGGSYNEQFF. The CDR3 bases are TGCGCCAGCAGATCGGGGGGATCCTACAATGAGCAGTTCTTC.